This is a list of T cell receptor beta chains from one sample in a study of cytomegalovirus exposure and HLA in healthy donors. Generated by immunoSEQ multiplex PCR, the TCRdb table keeps only in-frame clones and is missing some. The table lists about 200,000 clones, roughly 80% of them singletons. Sample: PBMCs. These receptors originate from a woman aged 40-49 years in good health and CMV-seronegative. CDR3s include the opening cysteine and the closing phenylalanine or tryptophan. The order of the fields is CDR3 DNA, CDR3 protein, D gene, J gene, clone size, V gene. D genes are given only for firm matches. Expanded clones get a size class; other rows say once, few or many, or leave the size out.

CDR3nt: TGTGCCAGCAGTTCCCGGGGGACAGGGGACTATGGCTACACCTTC; CDR3aa: CASSSRGTGDYGYTF; d_gene: TRBD1; j_gene: TRBJ1-2; abundance: .; v_gene: TRBV28
CDR3nt: TGTGCCAGCAGGGGTGACTTGGGTACGCAGTATTTT; CDR3aa: CASRGDLGTQYF; d_gene: .; j_gene: TRBJ2-3; abundance: .; v_gene: TRBV2
CDR3nt: TGTGCCTGGAGTCCCGGACAGGGCCACACTGAAGCTTTCTTT; CDR3aa: CAWSPGQGHTEAFF; d_gene: TRBD1; j_gene: TRBJ1-1; abundance: few; v_gene: TRBV30
CDR3nt: TGTGCCAGCAGCTTAGGCCCTCGGCCCCAGCATTTT; CDR3aa: CASSLGPRPQHF; d_gene: .; j_gene: TRBJ1-5; abundance: .; v_gene: TRBV13
CDR3nt: TGTGCCAGCAGGAGCCCCGGGACAGGTGCCTACGAGCAGTACTTC; CDR3aa: CASRSPGTGAYEQYF; d_gene: TRBD1; j_gene: TRBJ2-7; abundance: .; v_gene: TRBV28
CDR3nt: TGCAGTGTAGACTACGAGCAGTACTTC; CDR3aa: CSVDYEQYF; d_gene: .; j_gene: TRBJ2-7; abundance: .; v_gene: TRBV20-1
CDR3nt: TGTGCCAGCAGCTTAAGCACCGCTATGAACACTGAAGCTTTCTTT; CDR3aa: CASSLSTAMNTEAFF; d_gene: .; j_gene: TRBJ1-1; abundance: once; v_gene: TRBV7-3
CDR3nt: TGCAGCGCATTAGGCCAGGGAATTCGTGAAAAACTGTTTTTT; CDR3aa: CSALGQGIREKLFF; d_gene: .; j_gene: TRBJ1-4; abundance: once; v_gene: TRBV29-1
CDR3nt: TGTGCCAGCAGCCCCAACCAGGGGGCGAGCGAGCAGTACTTC; CDR3aa: CASSPNQGASEQYF; d_gene: TRBD1; j_gene: TRBJ2-7; abundance: .; v_gene: TRBV7-8
CDR3nt: TGTGCCAGCAGTCCTACAGGCTACAGGCAGTTCTTC; CDR3aa: CASSPTGYRQFF; d_gene: .; j_gene: TRBJ2-1; abundance: .; v_gene: TRBV7-9
CDR3nt: TGTGCCAGCAGCTGGGAAGGGGGAGCGAACACCGGGGAGCTGTTTTTT; CDR3aa: CASSWEGGANTGELFF; d_gene: .; j_gene: TRBJ2-2; abundance: once; v_gene: TRBV5-4
CDR3nt: TGTGCCAGCTCGCGGGGACAGGGGGTCACTGAAGCTTTCTTT; CDR3aa: CASSRGQGVTEAFF; d_gene: TRBD1; j_gene: TRBJ1-1; abundance: .; v_gene: TRBV18
CDR3nt: TGTGCCATCAGGAAACAGGGAAACTATGGCTACACCTTC; CDR3aa: CAIRKQGNYGYTF; d_gene: .; j_gene: TRBJ1-2; abundance: .; v_gene: TRBV10-3
CDR3nt: TGTGCCAGCAGCTTATTCCGGGATTCTGAAGCTTTCTTT; CDR3aa: CASSLFRDSEAFF; d_gene: .; j_gene: TRBJ1-1; abundance: .; v_gene: TRBV7-2
CDR3nt: TGTGCCATCAGATCTACAGGGGGCGAGATGGCTAACTATGGCTACACCTTC; CDR3aa: CAIRSTGGEMANYGYTF; d_gene: TRBD1; j_gene: TRBJ1-2; abundance: once; v_gene: TRBV10-3
CDR3nt: TGTGCCAGCAGTGGGGCCCCGTTCTACGAGCAGTACTTC; CDR3aa: CASSGAPFYEQYF; d_gene: .; j_gene: TRBJ2-7; abundance: .; v_gene: TRBV6-1
CDR3nt: TGTGCCAGCAGCTTAGGGACAGGGAGTCAAGCTTTCTTT; CDR3aa: CASSLGTGSQAFF; d_gene: TRBD1; j_gene: TRBJ1-1; abundance: .; v_gene: TRBV11-1
CDR3nt: TGTGCCAGCAGCTCGGGACACCTGGAAAACACCATATATTTT; CDR3aa: CASSSGHLENTIYF; d_gene: .; j_gene: TRBJ1-3; abundance: .; v_gene: TRBV11-2
CDR3nt: TGTGCCAGCAGCCGAGATGCTCAGCCCCAGCATTTT; CDR3aa: CASSRDAQPQHF; d_gene: .; j_gene: TRBJ1-5; abundance: .; v_gene: TRBV5-4
CDR3nt: TGTGCCAGCAGTCCGCCCACTAGCGGGGACGATGAGCAGTTCTTC; CDR3aa: CASSPPTSGDDEQFF; d_gene: TRBD2; j_gene: TRBJ2-1; abundance: .; v_gene: TRBV6-5
CDR3nt: TGTGCTAGTGGCACGGGAGGGCAGGGGCTCACCGGGGAGCTGTTTTTT; CDR3aa: CASGTGGQGLTGELFF; d_gene: TRBD2; j_gene: TRBJ2-2; abundance: .; v_gene: TRBV12-5
CDR3nt: TGTGCCAGCAGCCTAGGATCGAGAGCTAACACTGAAGCTTTCTTT; CDR3aa: CASSLGSRANTEAFF; d_gene: .; j_gene: TRBJ1-1; abundance: .; v_gene: TRBV11-3
CDR3nt: TGTGCCTGGAGTGCTCTTTTCTCTGGAAACACCATATATTTT; CDR3aa: CAWSALFSGNTIYF; d_gene: .; j_gene: TRBJ1-3; abundance: once; v_gene: TRBV30
CDR3nt: TGTGCCAGCAGCTTAGGGTACAGGGAGACCCAGTACTTC; CDR3aa: CASSLGYRETQYF; d_gene: .; j_gene: TRBJ2-5; abundance: .; v_gene: TRBV7-8
CDR3nt: TGTGCCAGCAGCCCCGACAGGGGGCGGGAGCAGTACTTC; CDR3aa: CASSPDRGREQYF; d_gene: TRBD1; j_gene: TRBJ2-7; abundance: .; v_gene: TRBV7-7
CDR3nt: TGCGCCAGCAGCCAAGAGAAACCGGTGAACACTGAAGCTTTCTTT; CDR3aa: CASSQEKPVNTEAFF; d_gene: .; j_gene: TRBJ1-1; abundance: .; v_gene: TRBV4-1
CDR3nt: TGTGCCAGTAGTATTCAGGACAATCAGCCCCAGCATTTT; CDR3aa: CASSIQDNQPQHF; d_gene: .; j_gene: TRBJ1-5; abundance: .; v_gene: TRBV19
CDR3nt: TGTGCCAGCAGCCTCGGGCTAGCGGGGGCCTACGAGCAGTACTTC; CDR3aa: CASSLGLAGAYEQYF; d_gene: TRBD2; j_gene: TRBJ2-7; abundance: .; v_gene: TRBV11-2
CDR3nt: TGTGCCAGCAGCTTATCGGAGACCCAGTACTTC; CDR3aa: CASSLSETQYF; d_gene: .; j_gene: TRBJ2-5; abundance: .; v_gene: TRBV5-4
CDR3nt: TGCGCCAGCAGCCAGCACAACCCCTACGAGCAGTACTTC; CDR3aa: CASSQHNPYEQYF; d_gene: .; j_gene: TRBJ2-7; abundance: once; v_gene: TRBV4-1
CDR3nt: TGCAGTGGGGAGGAGGGTGGCTACACCTTC; CDR3aa: CSGEEGGYTF; d_gene: .; j_gene: TRBJ1-2; abundance: .; v_gene: TRBV20-1
CDR3nt: TGTGCCTGGACTAGGGACGGGGGGCAGACACGCGGCTACACCTTC; CDR3aa: CAWTRDGGQTRGYTF; d_gene: .; j_gene: TRBJ1-2; abundance: .; v_gene: TRBV30
CDR3nt: TGTGCCAGCAGCTTTAGCGGGAGTGATGTCTTAGGCACCTTC; CDR3aa: CASSFSGSDVLGTF; d_gene: TRBD2; j_gene: TRBJ2-7; abundance: .; v_gene: TRBV7-9
CDR3nt: TGTGCCAGCAGCTTACCACGTGGGGGCGAGCGGGAAAGGAGCTCCTACAATGAGCAGTTCTTC; CDR3aa: CASSLPRGGERERSSYNEQFF; d_gene: .; j_gene: TRBJ2-1; abundance: few; v_gene: TRBV7-3
CDR3nt: TGTGCCAGCAGCTTAGCGAGGAACACTGAAGCTTTCTTT; CDR3aa: CASSLARNTEAFF; d_gene: .; j_gene: TRBJ1-1; abundance: .; v_gene: TRBV11-2
CDR3nt: TGCGCCAGCAGCTCACAACCAAGCACAGATACGCAGTATTTT; CDR3aa: CASSSQPSTDTQYF; d_gene: .; j_gene: TRBJ2-3; abundance: .; v_gene: TRBV5-1
CDR3nt: TGTGCCAGCAGTGAAGGGACAGGGGTCCCCTACGAGCAGTACTTC; CDR3aa: CASSEGTGVPYEQYF; d_gene: TRBD1; j_gene: TRBJ2-7; abundance: once; v_gene: TRBV2
CDR3nt: TGTTCCAGCAGCTCGAGGGCGGGCGGGTCCTCCTACAATGAGCAGTTCTTC; CDR3aa: CSSSSRAGGSSYNEQFF; d_gene: .; j_gene: TRBJ2-1; abundance: .; v_gene: TRBV7-9
CDR3nt: TGTGCCAGCAGCTTTACAGGGGATAACTATGGCTACACCTTC; CDR3aa: CASSFTGDNYGYTF; d_gene: TRBD1; j_gene: TRBJ1-2; abundance: .; v_gene: TRBV7-2
CDR3nt: TGTGCCAGCAGCTTTTGGTCGAATTCTCCCGGCGAGCAGTACTTC; CDR3aa: CASSFWSNSPGEQYF; d_gene: .; j_gene: TRBJ2-7; abundance: .; v_gene: TRBV7-9
CDR3nt: TGCGCCAGCAGCTTGAGGTGGGGACAGGAAGCTTTCTTT; CDR3aa: CASSLRWGQEAFF; d_gene: TRBD1; j_gene: TRBJ1-1; abundance: .; v_gene: TRBV5-1
CDR3nt: TGTGCCAGCAGCTTAGGCCGGTCCCCCCCTAGCACAGATACGCAGTATTTT; CDR3aa: CASSLGRSPPSTDTQYF; d_gene: .; j_gene: TRBJ2-3; abundance: .; v_gene: TRBV7-9
CDR3nt: TGTGCCAGCAGTGAGGGACTCCTGAACACTGAAGCTTTCTTT; CDR3aa: CASSEGLLNTEAFF; d_gene: .; j_gene: TRBJ1-1; abundance: few; v_gene: TRBV6-1
CDR3nt: TGTGCCAGCAGCTTGAGCGTCGGGGAGCTGTTTTTT; CDR3aa: CASSLSVGELFF; d_gene: .; j_gene: TRBJ2-2; abundance: once; v_gene: TRBV7-9
CDR3nt: TGTGCCAGTACCTACCACGGGGAGCTGTTTTTT; CDR3aa: CASTYHGELFF; d_gene: .; j_gene: TRBJ2-2; abundance: .; v_gene: TRBV19
CDR3nt: TGTGCCACCAGCGGTGCCGGGACAGGATATAGCAATCAGCCCCAGCATTTT; CDR3aa: CATSGAGTGYSNQPQHF; d_gene: TRBD1; j_gene: TRBJ1-5; abundance: .; v_gene: TRBV15
CDR3nt: TGTGCCAGCAGCTTAGGGACAGTGAACACCGGGGAGCTGTTTTTT; CDR3aa: CASSLGTVNTGELFF; d_gene: .; j_gene: TRBJ2-2; abundance: .; v_gene: TRBV11-2
CDR3nt: TGTGCCAGCAGTCCCTGGGGCCCTAACTATGGCTACACCTTC; CDR3aa: CASSPWGPNYGYTF; d_gene: .; j_gene: TRBJ1-2; abundance: .; v_gene: TRBV28
CDR3nt: TGTGCCAGCAGGTCAGCGACCCACTACGAGCAGTACTTC; CDR3aa: CASRSATHYEQYF; d_gene: .; j_gene: TRBJ2-7; abundance: .; v_gene: TRBV2
CDR3nt: TGTGCCAGCAGCGATCCCCCGGGACTAGCGGGCTACGAGCAGTACTTC; CDR3aa: CASSDPPGLAGYEQYF; d_gene: TRBD2; j_gene: TRBJ2-7; abundance: .; v_gene: TRBV5-5
CDR3nt: TGTGCCAGCACCTTTTCTCCCGCGACGGGGGGGAGAGAGACCCAGTACTTC; CDR3aa: CASTFSPATGGRETQYF; d_gene: TRBD2; j_gene: TRBJ2-5; abundance: .; v_gene: TRBV27
CDR3nt: TGTGCCAGCAGGGAGGACCGACTTGCGAATACGCAGTATTTT; CDR3aa: CASREDRLANTQYF; d_gene: .; j_gene: TRBJ2-3; abundance: .; v_gene: TRBV2